A selection of T cell receptor beta chains follows, all from one sample in a study of blood T cell repertoires in COVID-19. Sequencing was performed with immunoSEQ multiplex PCR; in TCRdb, only in-frame clones are kept and a portion is missing. The sample has some 250,000 clones; 75% to 90% are singletons. What was sequenced was PBMCs or T cells enriched from blood (not recorded which). Receptors were obtained from a woman in her 40s with acute COVID-19. Each CDR3 is given with its conserved first and last residue. Fields, in order: J gene, clone size, V gene, CDR3 length, D gene, CDR3 DNA, CDR3 protein. D genes are given only for firm matches. A row's size may be missing; if present it is once, few, many or a size class.

TRBJ2-1 | NA | TRBV4-1 | 15 | TRBD2 | TGCGCCAGCAGCCGACTAGCGGGAAGCCCCGATGAGCAGTTCTTC | CASSRLAGSPDEQFF
TRBJ1-5 | few | TRBV2 | 14 | TRBD1 | TGTGCCAGCAGCGCGGGACAGGGGAATCAGCCCCAGCATTTT | CASSAGQGNQPQHF
TRBJ1-2 | NA | TRBV24-1 | 13 | TRBD1 | TGTGCCACCAGACGGACAGGGGGGAATGGCTACACCTTC | CATRRTGGNGYTF
TRBJ1-3 | NA | TRBV2 | 15 | TRBD1 | TGTGCCAGCAGTGTTGGGACAGGGGTTGCAAACACCATATATTTT | CASSVGTGVANTIYF
TRBJ2-1 | NA | TRBV9 | 13 | TRBD2 | TGTGCCAGCAGCGTAAGACGGGAGGGGGGGCAGTTCTTC | CASSVRREGGQFF
TRBJ1-2 | NA | TRBV5-1 | 14 | TRBD1 | TGCGCCAGCAGCTTGGCGACAGGGATTGTTGGCTACACCTTC | CASSLATGIVGYTF
TRBJ2-7 | NA | TRBV3-1/TRBV3-2 | 15 | TRBD2 | TGTGCCAGCAGCCTAGCAGCGGGAGGGAGCTACGAGCAGTACTTC | CASSLAAGGSYEQYF
TRBJ2-5 | NA | TRBV5-6 | 15 | TRBD1 | TGTGCCAGCAGCAAACAGACAGGGCCCAAAGAGACCCAGTACTTC | CASSKQTGPKETQYF
TRBJ2-1 | NA | TRBV10-3 | 13 | TRBD2 | TGTGCCATCGCAAAGACTAGCGGGGAAGGGCAGTTCTTC | CAIAKTSGEGQFF
TRBJ1-5 | NA | TRBV7-9 | 16 | NA | TGTGCCAGCAGCCAATATAGGGGCAGTACTAATCAGCCCCAGCATTTT | CASSQYRGSTNQPQHF
TRBJ2-1 | NA | TRBV3-1/TRBV3-2 | 15 | NA | TGTGCCAGCAGCTCCCCCGGCCCCGGGAGTAATGAGCAGTTCTTC | CASSSPGPGSNEQFF
TRBJ2-1 | few | TRBV7-2 | 14 | TRBD1 | TGTGCCAGCAGCTTAGCGACAGGGACCCATGAGCAGTTCTTC | CASSLATGTHEQFF
TRBJ2-7 | NA | TRBV12-5 | 13 | TRBD2 | TGTGCTAGTGGTTTGCCGACTAGCTCCGAGCAGTACTTC | CASGLPTSSEQYF
TRBJ2-5 | once | TRBV11-3 | 10 | NA | TGTGCCAGCACAGAAGAGACCCAGTACTTC | CASTEETQYF
TRBJ1-6 | NA | TRBV10-3 | 15 | TRBD1 | TGTGCCATCAGGACGGACAGGGCTTCTGATTCACCCCTCCACTTT | CAIRTDRASDSPLHF
TRBJ1-6 | NA | TRBV9 | 14 | NA | TGTGCCAGCAGCCTTACAGGTTATAATTCACCCCTCCACTTT | CASSLTGYNSPLHF
TRBJ2-3 | once | TRBV9 | 14 | NA | TGTGCCAGCAGGGGGGACTCGCGCACAGATACGCAGTATTTT | CASRGDSRTDTQYF
TRBJ1-5 | NA | TRBV16 | 15 | NA | TGTGCCAGCAGCCAATCGGGGGCCACTTATCAGCCCCAGCATTTT | CASSQSGATYQPQHF
TRBJ2-5 | NA | TRBV5-1 | 18 | TRBD2 | TGCGCCAGCAGCGGGAGGACTAGCGGGAGTGGTAGCGGAGAGACCCAGTACTTC | CASSGRTSGSGSGETQYF
TRBJ2-3 | NA | TRBV6-5 | 14 | NA | TGTGCCAGCAGATGGGACACCCGAGCAGATACGCAGTATTTT | CASRWDTRADTQYF
TRBJ2-3 | NA | TRBV14 | 13 | NA | TGTGCCAGCAGCCCGCGAGTCTCAGATACGCAGTATTTT | CASSPRVSDTQYF
TRBJ2-3 | NA | TRBV7-3 | 17 | TRBD2 | TGTGCCAGCAGCCCAGACCCACTAGCGGCTAGCACAGATACGCAGTATTTT | CASSPDPLAASTDTQYF
TRBJ2-5 | NA | TRBV4-1 | 13 | NA | TGCGCCAGCAGCCAAGTTGTGGGGGGATTACAGTACTTC | CASSQVVGGLQYF
TRBJ1-1 | NA | TRBV6-5 | 15 | TRBD1 | TGTGCCAGCAGTTATGGACAGGGGGCGCGGTCTGAAGCTTTCTTT | CASSYGQGARSEAFF
TRBJ2-3 | once | TRBV19 | 15 | NA | TGTGCCAGTAGTCCACAGAAACATAGCACAGATACGCAGTATTTT | CASSPQKHSTDTQYF
TRBJ2-7 | NA | TRBV7-9 | 16 | NA | TGTGCCAGCAGCTTAGCCCTGGCGGGACTCCCCTACGAGCAGTACTTC | CASSLALAGLPYEQYF
TRBJ1-4 | NA | TRBV9 | 13 | NA | TGTGCCAGCAGCGGGACGGGAAATGAAAAACTGTTTTTT | CASSGTGNEKLFF
TRBJ1-1 | NA | TRBV19 | 16 | NA | TGTGCCAGTAGTCCATTGTCGACAGCCTTGAACACTGAAGCTTTCTTT | CASSPLSTALNTEAFF
TRBJ2-1 | NA | TRBV7-6 | 15 | TRBD2 | TGTGCCAGCAGCTTCGCTAGCGGGGAAAACAATGAGCAGTTCTTC | CASSFASGENNEQFF
TRBJ2-2 | NA | TRBV3-1/TRBV3-2 | 17 | TRBD2 | TGTGCCAGCAGCCAAGCGGGACTAGCGGAAAACACCGGGGAGCTGTTTTTT | CASSQAGLAENTGELFF
TRBJ2-7 | NA | TRBV5-6 | 17 | NA | TGTGCCAGCAGCTTGAAGGGTGTCAGGGAGGTTCCCTACGAGCAGTACTTC | CASSLKGVREVPYEQYF
TRBJ2-1 | once | TRBV9 | 16 | NA | TGTGCCAGCAGCGTAGACACGGACTCCTCCTACAATGAGCAGTTCTTC | CASSVDTDSSYNEQFF
TRBJ1-2 | NA | TRBV12-5 | 13 | NA | TGTGCTAGTGGTTTGCCAGGTGTCTATGGCTACACCTTC | CASGLPGVYGYTF
TRBJ2-2 | NA | TRBV24-1 | 14 | TRBD2 | TGTGCCACCCGCCGGGCGGGAGATACCGGGGAGCTGTTTTTT | CATRRAGDTGELFF
TRBJ2-3 | NA | TRBV7-8 | 14 | NA | TGTGCCAGCAGCTTAGGGGCCCAAGGAGATACGCAGTATTTT | CASSLGAQGDTQYF
TRBJ2-2 | NA | TRBV5-1 | 15 | NA | TGCGCCAGCAGCTTGGACGCAGGGGAGACCGGGGAGCTGTTTTTT | CASSLDAGETGELFF
TRBJ2-1 | NA | TRBV19 | 15 | TRBD2 | TGTGCCAGTAGTATGTTGGGACTAGACTACAATGAGCAGTTCTTC | CASSMLGLDYNEQFF
TRBJ2-2 | NA | TRBV21-1 | 14 | NA | TGTGCCAGCGCAGGACAGGCGAACACCGGGGAGCTGTTTTTT | CASAGQANTGELFF
TRBJ1-2 | once | TRBV11-2 | 18 | TRBD1 | TGTGCCAGCAGCTTAGGAATTAGGGGGACAGTGTCTAACTATGGCTACACCTTC | CASSLGIRGTVSNYGYTF
TRBJ2-2 | NA | TRBV24-1 | 16 | NA | TGTGCCACCAGTGTGCCCAGCGGGTCGAACACCGGGGAGCTGTTTTTT | CATSVPSGSNTGELFF
TRBJ2-3 | NA | TRBV7-6 | 14 | NA | TGTGCCAGCAGCTTAGGGACAAACACAGATACGCAGTATTTT | CASSLGTNTDTQYF
TRBJ2-7 | NA | TRBV6-5 | 13 | TRBD1 | TGTGCCAGCAGCCCGGACAGGGTTGGCGAGCAGTACTTC | CASSPDRVGEQYF
TRBJ1-5 | once | TRBV12-5 | 15 | NA | TGTGCTAGTGGAAACCCACTCGGGAGGAATCAGCCCCAGCATTTT | CASGNPLGRNQPQHF
TRBJ2-1 | NA | TRBV4-2 | 16 | TRBD2 | TGTGCCAGCAGCCCCCTAACTAGCGTAAAGAATGGTGAGCAGTTCTTC | CASSPLTSVKNGEQFF
TRBJ1-5 | NA | TRBV18 | 14 | NA | TGTGCCAGCTCACCAGGGAGCGGCAATCAGCCCCAGCATTTT | CASSPGSGNQPQHF
TRBJ2-7 | NA | TRBV29-1 | 13 | TRBD1 | TGCAGCGTTGAAATTACAGGGGGTGAGGAGCAGTACTTC | CSVEITGGEEQYF
TRBJ2-2 | NA | TRBV5-5 | 17 | TRBD2 | TGTGCCAGCATCCGAGGGAATAGCGGGAGTAAGGTCGGGGAGCTGTTTTTT | CASIRGNSGSKVGELFF
TRBJ2-1 | NA | TRBV29-1 | 13 | NA | TGCAGCGTAAAGACAGTTACCTACAATGAGCAGTTCTTC | CSVKTVTYNEQFF